In its sample, the clone carrying this T cell receptor beta chain was seen once. Its antigen is not identified. CD45RO negativity and positive selection for CCR7 defined naive CD8 cells, a population that excluded terminally differentiated effector memory CD45RA+ cells. CDR1 is SGHTA and CDR2 is FQGTGA in the germline V gene. The CDR3 is 16 residues long. Trimming at V came to 5 bases and at J to 0 bases, leaving 6 bases not matched to a gene. The data belong to a study of shared clonotypes between healthy human individuals. Study observations and caveats: Four donors showed sharing of approximately 5% of naive CD4 clonotypes. Naive subsets generally exceeded memory subsets in estimated richness.

Method: immunoSEQ multiplex PCR; TCRdb's copy keeps in-frame clones and lacks some. The profile shows about 2.1 million clones, about 93% of them singletons. V is TRBV7-3 and J is TRBJ2-1, with 8 bases identical to TRBD2. This clonotype was sampled from a man in his late teens or twenties in good health. Some clones in this sample may be carry-over from other donors' samples. The sequenced sample consisted of naive CD8+ T cells from PBMCs. CDR3 in amino acids: CASSLMSGSSYNEQFF. Written as DNA, the CDR3 is TGTGCCAGCAGCCTAATGAGCGGGAGCTCCTACAATGAGCAGTTCTTC.